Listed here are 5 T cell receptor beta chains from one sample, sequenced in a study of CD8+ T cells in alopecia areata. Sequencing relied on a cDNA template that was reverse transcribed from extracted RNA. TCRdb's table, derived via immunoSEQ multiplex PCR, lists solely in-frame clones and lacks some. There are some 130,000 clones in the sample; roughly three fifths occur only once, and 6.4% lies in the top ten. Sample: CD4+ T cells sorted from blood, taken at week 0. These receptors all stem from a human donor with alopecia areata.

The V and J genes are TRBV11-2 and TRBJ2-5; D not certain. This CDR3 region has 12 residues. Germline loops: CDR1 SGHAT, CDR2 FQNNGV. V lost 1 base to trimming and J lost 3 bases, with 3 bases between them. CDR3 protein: CASSLGEETQYF. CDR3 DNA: TGTGCCAGCAGCTTAGGAGAAGAGACCCAGTACTTC.

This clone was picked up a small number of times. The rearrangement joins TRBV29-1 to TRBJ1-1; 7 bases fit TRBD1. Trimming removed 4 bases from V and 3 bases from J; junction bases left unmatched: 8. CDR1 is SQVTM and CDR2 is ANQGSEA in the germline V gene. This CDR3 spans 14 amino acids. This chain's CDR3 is CSVARQGRDTEAFF. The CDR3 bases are TGCAGCGTTGCGCGACAGGGTAGAGACACTGAAGCTTTCTTT.

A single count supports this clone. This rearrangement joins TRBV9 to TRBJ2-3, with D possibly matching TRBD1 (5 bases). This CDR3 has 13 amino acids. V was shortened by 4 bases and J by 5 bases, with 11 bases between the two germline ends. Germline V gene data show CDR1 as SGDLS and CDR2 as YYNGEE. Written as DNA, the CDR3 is TGTGCCAGCAGCCTCTCGCAGGGAGATACGCAGTATTTT. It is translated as CASSLSQGDTQYF.

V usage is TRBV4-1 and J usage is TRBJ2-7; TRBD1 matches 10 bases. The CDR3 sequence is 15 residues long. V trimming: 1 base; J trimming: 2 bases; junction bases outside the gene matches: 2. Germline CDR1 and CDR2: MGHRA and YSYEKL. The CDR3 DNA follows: TGCGCCAGCAGCCAAGGGACAGGGGGTACCTACGAGCAGTACTTC. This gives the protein CASSQGTGGTYEQYF.

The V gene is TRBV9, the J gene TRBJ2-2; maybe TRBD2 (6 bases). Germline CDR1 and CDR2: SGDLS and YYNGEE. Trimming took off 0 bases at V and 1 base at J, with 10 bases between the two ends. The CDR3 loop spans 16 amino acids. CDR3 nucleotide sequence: TGTGCCAGCAGCGTAGCTTCGGGGGTGAACACCGGGGAGCTGTTTTTT. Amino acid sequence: CASSVASGVNTGELFF.